This T cell receptor (beta chain) was identified in a study of T cell responses to AZD1222 COVID-19 vaccine. The protocol was immunoSEQ multiplex PCR, while the TCRdb copy is restricted to in-frame clones and leaves out a portion. This sample carries fewer than 120,000 clones, roughly 89% of them seen once, and the ten largest clones take around 15%. This clone was picked up one time. The CDR3 is 14 amino acids. The germline V gene has CDR1 SGHRS and CDR2 YFSETQ. Between the trimmed V and J ends, which lost 0 bases and 7 bases, there was a span of 13 bases. This clonotype was sampled from an adult who received the AZD1222 COVID-19 vaccine. The sample in question was peripheral blood, obtained 28 days after the second AZD1222 dose. The chain employs TRBV5-1 and TRBJ1-1; no clear D gene. The CDR3 protein is CASSLVSGKGEAFF. CDR3 nucleotide sequence: TGCGCCAGCAGCTTGGTGTCGGGAAAGGGTGAAGCTTTCTTT.